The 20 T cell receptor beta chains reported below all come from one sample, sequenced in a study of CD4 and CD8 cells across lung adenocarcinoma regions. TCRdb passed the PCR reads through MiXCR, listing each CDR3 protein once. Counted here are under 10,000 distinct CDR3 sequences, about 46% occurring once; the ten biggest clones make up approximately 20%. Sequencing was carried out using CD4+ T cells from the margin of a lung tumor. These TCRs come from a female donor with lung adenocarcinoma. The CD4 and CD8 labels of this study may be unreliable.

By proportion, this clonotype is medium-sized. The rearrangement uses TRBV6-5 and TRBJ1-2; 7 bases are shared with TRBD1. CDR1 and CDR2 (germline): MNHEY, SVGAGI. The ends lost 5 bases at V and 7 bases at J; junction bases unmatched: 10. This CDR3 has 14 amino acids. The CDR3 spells CASSPSPQGGGYTF. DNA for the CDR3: TGTGCCAGCAGTCCGAGCCCGCAGGGGGGTGGCTACACCTTC.

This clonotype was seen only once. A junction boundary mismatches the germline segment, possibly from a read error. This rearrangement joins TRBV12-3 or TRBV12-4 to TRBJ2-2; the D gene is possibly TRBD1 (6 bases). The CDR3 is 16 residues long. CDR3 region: CASNQGSPLPTGEQFF. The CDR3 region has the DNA TGTGCCAGCAATCAGGGGTCCCCACTCCCGACCGGGGAGCAGTTTTTT.

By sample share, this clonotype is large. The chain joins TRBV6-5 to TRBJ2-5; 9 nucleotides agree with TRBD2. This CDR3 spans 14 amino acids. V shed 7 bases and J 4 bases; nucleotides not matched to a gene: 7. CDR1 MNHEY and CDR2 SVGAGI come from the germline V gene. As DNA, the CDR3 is TGTGCCAGCACCCCCGCGGGGGGGCGAGAGACCCAGTACTTC. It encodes CASTPAGGRETQYF.

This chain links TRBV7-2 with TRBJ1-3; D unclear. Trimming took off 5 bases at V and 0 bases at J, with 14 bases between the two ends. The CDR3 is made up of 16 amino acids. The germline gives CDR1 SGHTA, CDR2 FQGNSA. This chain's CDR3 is CASSETSGLSGNTIYF. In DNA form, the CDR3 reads TGTGCCAGCAGCGAAACTTCGGGCCTCTCTGGAAACACCATATATTTT.

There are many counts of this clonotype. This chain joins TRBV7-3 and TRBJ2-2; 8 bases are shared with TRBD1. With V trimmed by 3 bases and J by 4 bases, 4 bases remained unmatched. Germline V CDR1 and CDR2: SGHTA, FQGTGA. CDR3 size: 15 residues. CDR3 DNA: TGTGCCAGCAGCTTCGGGACAGGTGGCACCGGGGAGCTGTTTTTT. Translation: CASSFGTGGTGELFF.

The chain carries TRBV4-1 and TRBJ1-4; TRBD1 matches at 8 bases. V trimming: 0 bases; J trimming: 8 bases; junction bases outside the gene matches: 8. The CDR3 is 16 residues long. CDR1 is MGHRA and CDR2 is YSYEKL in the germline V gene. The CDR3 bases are TGCGCCAGCAGCCAAGATGGACAGGGTGTTGGGGAAAAACTGTTTTTT. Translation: CASSQDGQGVGEKLFF.

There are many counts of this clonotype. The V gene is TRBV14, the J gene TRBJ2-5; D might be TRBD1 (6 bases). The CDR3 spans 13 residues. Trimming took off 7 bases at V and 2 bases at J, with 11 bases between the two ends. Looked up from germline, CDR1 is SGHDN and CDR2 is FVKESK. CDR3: CASKSDRQETQYF. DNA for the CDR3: TGTGCCAGCAAATCGGACAGACAAGAGACCCAGTACTTC.

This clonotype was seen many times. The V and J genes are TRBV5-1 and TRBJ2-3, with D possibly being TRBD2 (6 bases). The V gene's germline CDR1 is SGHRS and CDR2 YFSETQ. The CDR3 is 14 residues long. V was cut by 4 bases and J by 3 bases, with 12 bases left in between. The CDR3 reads CASSVRDLTDTQYF. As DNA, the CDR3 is TGCGCCAGCAGCGTCCGGGACTTAACAGATACGCAGTATTTT.

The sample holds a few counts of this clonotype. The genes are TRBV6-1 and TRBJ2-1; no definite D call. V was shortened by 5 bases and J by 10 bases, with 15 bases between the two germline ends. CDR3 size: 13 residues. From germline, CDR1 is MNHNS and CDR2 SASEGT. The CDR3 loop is CASSIIRTKEQFF. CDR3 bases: TGTGCCAGCAGTATCATACGGACCAAAGAGCAGTTCTTC.

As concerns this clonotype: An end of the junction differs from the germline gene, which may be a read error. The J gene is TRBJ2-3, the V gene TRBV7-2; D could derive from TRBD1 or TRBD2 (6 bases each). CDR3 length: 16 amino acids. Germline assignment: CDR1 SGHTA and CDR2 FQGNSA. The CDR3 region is CASRADGGRDQDTQYF. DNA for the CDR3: TGTGCCAGCAGGGCGGACGGGGGCCGAGACCAAGATACCCAGTATTTT. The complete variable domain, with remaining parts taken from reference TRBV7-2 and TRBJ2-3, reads GAGVSQSPSNKVTEKGKDVELRCDPISGHTALYWYRQSLGQGLEFLIYFQGNSAPDKSGLPSDRFSAERTGGSVSTLTIQRTQQEDSAVYLCASRADGGRDQDTQYFGPGTRLTVL.

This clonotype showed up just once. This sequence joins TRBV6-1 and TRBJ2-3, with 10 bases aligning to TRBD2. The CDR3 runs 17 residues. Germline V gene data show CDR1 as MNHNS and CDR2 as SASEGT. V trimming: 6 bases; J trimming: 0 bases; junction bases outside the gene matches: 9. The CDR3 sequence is CASRTAGLAVSTDTQYF. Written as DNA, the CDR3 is TGTGCCAGCAGGACGGCCGGACTAGCGGTTAGCACAGATACGCAGTATTTT.

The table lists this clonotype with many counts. The CDR3: CASSHGGDEQFF. CDR3 bases: TGTGCCAGCAGCCACGGTGGGGATGAGCAGTTCTTC. The chain joins TRBV7-6 to TRBJ2-1; D is ambiguous. This CDR3 has 12 residues. V was clipped by 5 bases and J by 8 bases, with 10 bases between them. From germline, CDR1 is SGHVS and CDR2 FNYEAQ.

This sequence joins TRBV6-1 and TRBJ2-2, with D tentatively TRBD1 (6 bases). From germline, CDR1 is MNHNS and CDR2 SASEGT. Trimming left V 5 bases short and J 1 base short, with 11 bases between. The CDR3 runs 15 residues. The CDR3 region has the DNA TGTGCCAGCAGTAGGGGGTACCTGAACACCGGGGAGCTGTTTTTT. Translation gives CASSRGYLNTGELFF.

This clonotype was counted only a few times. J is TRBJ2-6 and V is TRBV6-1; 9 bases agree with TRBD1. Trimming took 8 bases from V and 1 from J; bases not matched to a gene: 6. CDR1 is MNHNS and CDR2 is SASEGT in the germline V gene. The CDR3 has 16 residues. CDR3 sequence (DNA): TGTGCCAGCGCGAGGACAGGGGTTTCTGGGGCCAACGTCCTGACTTTC. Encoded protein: CASARTGVSGANVLTF.

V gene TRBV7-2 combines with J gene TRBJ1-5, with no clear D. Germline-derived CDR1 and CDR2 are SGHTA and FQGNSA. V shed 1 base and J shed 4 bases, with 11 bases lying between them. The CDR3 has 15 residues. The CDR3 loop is CASSLGSTPNQPQHF. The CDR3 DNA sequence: TGTGCCAGCAGCTTAGGTTCGACACCTAATCAGCCCCAGCATTTT.

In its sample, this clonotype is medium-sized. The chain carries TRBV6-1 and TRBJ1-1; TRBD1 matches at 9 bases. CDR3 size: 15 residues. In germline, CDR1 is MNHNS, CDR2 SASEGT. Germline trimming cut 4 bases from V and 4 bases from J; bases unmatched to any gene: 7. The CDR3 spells CASSASMTGGTEAFF. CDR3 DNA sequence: TGTGCCAGCAGTGCTTCGATGACAGGGGGCACTGAAGCTTTCTTT.

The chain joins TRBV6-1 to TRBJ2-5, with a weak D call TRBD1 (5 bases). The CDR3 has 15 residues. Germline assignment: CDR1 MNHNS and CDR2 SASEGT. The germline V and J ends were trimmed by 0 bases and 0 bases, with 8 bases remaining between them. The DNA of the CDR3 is TGTGCCAGCAGTGAAGCTGACAGATACCAAGAGACCCAGTACTTC. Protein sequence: CASSEADRYQETQYF.

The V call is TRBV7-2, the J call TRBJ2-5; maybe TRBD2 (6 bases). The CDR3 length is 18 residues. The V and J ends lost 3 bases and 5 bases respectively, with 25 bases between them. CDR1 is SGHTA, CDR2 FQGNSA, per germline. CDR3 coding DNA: TGTGCCAGCAGCTTTATTGGTTCAGTTAGCGGCAATGGGGAGACCCAGTACTTC. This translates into CASSFIGSVSGNGETQYF. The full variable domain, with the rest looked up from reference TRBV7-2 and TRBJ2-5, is GAGVSQSPSNKVTEKGKDVELRCDPISGHTALYWYRQSLGQGLEFLIYFQGNSAPDKSGLPSDRFSAERTGGSVSTLTIQRTQQEDSAVYLCASSFIGSVSGNGETQYFGPGTRLLVL.

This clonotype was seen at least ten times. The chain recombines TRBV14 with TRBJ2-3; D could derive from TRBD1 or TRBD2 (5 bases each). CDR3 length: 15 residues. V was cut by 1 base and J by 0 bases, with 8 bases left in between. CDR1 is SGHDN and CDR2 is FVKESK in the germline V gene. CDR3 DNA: TGTGCCAGCAGCCAAGCGGGGCTAAGCACAGATACGCAGTATTTT. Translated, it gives CASSQAGLSTDTQYF.

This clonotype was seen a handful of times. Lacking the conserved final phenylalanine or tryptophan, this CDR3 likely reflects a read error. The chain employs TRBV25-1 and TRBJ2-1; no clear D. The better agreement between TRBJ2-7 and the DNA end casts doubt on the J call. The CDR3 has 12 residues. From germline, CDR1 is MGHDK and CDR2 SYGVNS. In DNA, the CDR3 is TGTGCCAGCAGTGGGAACTACTACGAGCAGTACTTA. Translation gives CASSGNYYEQYL.